This T cell receptor beta chain is drawn from a study of cytomegalovirus exposure and HLA in healthy donors. The CDR3 sequence is 16 residues long. J lost 0 bases, V lost 6 bases, and 3 bases had no gene match. CDR1 is SNHLY and CDR2 is FYNNEI in the germline V gene. Study observations and caveats: The likely explanation for a cluster of highly shared sequence variants was sequencing artifact.

The PCR used 60 Vbeta and 13 Jbeta primers. Using immunoSEQ multiplex PCR, the repertoire was profiled, and TCRdb retains in-frame clones only, with some absent. The sample shows 200,000 to 250,000 clones, approximately 81% of them seen only once. Note on this clone: Its target is unknown.

This TCR was sampled from a human donor in good health. Sequencing was performed on PBMCs. V gene TRBV2 combines with J gene TRBJ2-4; the match to TRBD2 covers 12 bases. In nucleotides, the CDR3 is TGTGCCAGCAGCGAGGGACTAGCGGGAGCCAAAAACATTCAGTACTTC. It yields the protein CASSEGLAGAKNIQYF.